The clone carrying this TCR beta chain was counted once. Antigen: not known. H&E slides confirmed each diagnosis, reviewed by two pathologists independently. After pathologic assessment, macro-dissection selected premalignant or tumor cells for extraction. The method was immunoSEQ multiplex PCR; TCRdb's version includes in-frame clones alone and lacks a portion of them. The table includes 3,500 or so clones, 55% to 85% detected once. V lost 5 bases and J 7 bases, leaving 21 bases between the germline ends. Per the germline V gene, CDR1 is MNHEY and CDR2 is SMNVEV (reference sequence). This CDR3 is built from 15 residues. The record originates from a study of immune evolution from preneoplasia to lung adenocarcinoma. At the level of the study: HLA loss of heterozygosity: 5.5% to 8.5% AIS, over 12% MIA, over 25% ADC, none AAH. Study-level findings and limits: Normal lung had highest clonality; later lesions appeared denser, more diverse.

The sequencing input was FFPE minimally invasive lung adenocarcinoma tissue. The chain recombines TRBV27 with TRBJ2-7, with a weak D call TRBD1 (5 bases). The receptor comes from a person aged 55-80 years with lung adenocarcinoma. The CDR3, as DNA: TGTGCCAGCAGTCCAGTTGAAGGGGTTAAAAGGGAGCAGTACTTC. Amino acid sequence: CASSPVEGVKREQYF.